This is a list of T cell receptor beta chains from one sample in a study of PD-1 blockade in classical Hodgkin lymphoma. Generated by immunoSEQ multiplex PCR, the TCRdb table keeps only in-frame clones and is missing some. The repertoire holds 21,000 or so clones, with 88% as singletons. The sample in question was peripheral blood mononuclear cells (PBMCs), obtained before the fourth cycle of nivolumab. The receptors here all came from a human donor with classical Hodgkin lymphoma. The CDR3 runs from the conserved cysteine through the conserved F or W. D genes are given only for firm matches. The size of a clone is reported for some rows only, either as once, few or many, or as a class for expanded clones.

cdr3_aa	cdr3_nt	clone_size	d_call	v_call	j_call
CASSLAQTQETQYF	TGTGCCAGCAGCTTGGCACAGACTCAAGAGACCCAGTACTTC	.	.	TRBV5-8	TRBJ2-5
CSGPGTGKAADLGHIMNTEAFF	TGCAGCGGTCCCGGGACAGGGAAGGCCGCCGATTTGGGACATATTATGAACACTGAAGCTTTCTTT	.	TRBD1	TRBV29-1	TRBJ1-1
CASSGTGGSAFF	TGCGCCAGCAGTGGGACAGGGGGATCGGCTTTCTTT	once	TRBD1	TRBV10-1	TRBJ1-1
CAISERDYGYTF	TGTGCCATCAGTGAAAGGGACTATGGCTACACCTTC	once	.	TRBV10-3	TRBJ1-2
CASSLEEWTGGF	TGTGCCAGCAGCTTAGAAGAATGGACAGGGGGCTTC	.	TRBD1	TRBV7-9	TRBJ1-2
CASPEHTRRGSYEQYF	TGTGCCAGTCCGGAGCACACTAGGAGAGGATCCTACGAGCAGTACTTC	.	.	TRBV19	TRBJ2-7
CASSLGGRRTDTQYF	TGCGCCAGCAGCTTGGGAGGGAGAAGGACAGATACGCAGTATTTT	.	.	TRBV5-1	TRBJ2-3
CASSPQTGTYSGNTIYF	TGTGCCAGCTCACCACAGACAGGAACTTACTCTGGAAACACCATATATTTT	.	.	TRBV18	TRBJ1-3
CASRRSSGGSGEQYF	TGTGCCAGCAGGCGGTCTAGCGGGGGTTCGGGTGAGCAGTACTTC	few	TRBD2	TRBV2	TRBJ2-7
CSVEGQGGEQYF	TGCAGCGTTGAGGGACAGGGGGGAGAGCAGTACTTC	.	TRBD1	TRBV29-1	TRBJ2-7
CASSLGGVGYTF	TGTGCCAGCAGCTTAGGGGGTGTTGGCTACACCTTC	.	.	TRBV7-8	TRBJ1-2
CASSELIAQGSMGGYTF	TGTGCCAGCAGTGAATTGATTGCTCAGGGTAGCATGGGTGGCTACACCTTC	.	.	TRBV25-1	TRBJ1-2
CASSRLANRDGVYEQYF	TGTGCCAGCTCACGCCTGGCAAACAGGGACGGGGTCTACGAGCAGTACTTC	.	.	TRBV18	TRBJ2-7
CAWSVGDTQYF	TGTGCCTGGAGTGTAGGAGATACGCAGTATTTT	.	.	TRBV30	TRBJ2-3
CASSLGWVRRLNRTEAFF	TGCGCCAGCAGCTTGGGATGGGTCCGGAGACTTAATAGGACTGAAGCTTTCTTT	.	.	TRBV5-1	TRBJ1-1
CASSDEGSPLHF	TGTGCCAGTAGCGACGAAGGATCACCCCTCCACTTT	.	.	TRBV19	TRBJ1-6
CASSVRTGTGELFF	TGTGCCAGCAGCGTACGGACAGGGACCGGGGAGCTGTTTTTT	.	TRBD1	TRBV5-6	TRBJ2-2
CASSPMGIGGTYEQYF	TGTGCCAGCTCACCAATGGGGATAGGGGGCACCTACGAGCAGTACTTC	.	TRBD1	TRBV18	TRBJ2-7
CASRRREGYNEQFF	TGCGCCAGCAGGAGGCGGGAGGGTTACAATGAGCAGTTCTTC	.	TRBD2	TRBV10-2	TRBJ2-1
CASSIGAGGATEAFF	TGTGCCAGTAGTATAGGGGCAGGGGGGGCCACTGAAGCTTTCTTT	.	TRBD1	TRBV19	TRBJ1-1
CASRKNLAEGQYEQFF	TGTGCCAGCAGGAAGAATCTAGCGGAGGGGCAGTATGAGCAGTTCTTC	.	TRBD2	TRBV5-4	TRBJ2-1
CASSAGTSGYEQYF	TGTGCCAGTAGTGCCGGGACTAGCGGATACGAGCAGTACTTC	.	TRBD2	TRBV19	TRBJ2-7
CSVDGGGSDTEAFF	TGCAGCGTTGATGGCGGGGGCTCGGACACTGAAGCTTTCTTT	.	.	TRBV29-1	TRBJ1-1
CASSLRTDTQYF	TGTGCCAGCTCACTTCGAACAGATACGCAGTATTTT	.	.	TRBV18	TRBJ2-3
CASSNRDYSYEQYF	TGTGCCAGTAGTAACCGGGACTACTCCTACGAGCAGTACTTC	.	TRBD2	TRBV19	TRBJ2-7
CASSLTQDTDTQYF	TGTGCCAGCAGCCTGACTCAGGACACAGATACGCAGTATTTT	.	.	TRBV7-2	TRBJ2-3
CASRRGSSYEQYF	TGTGCCAGCAGAAGGGGCAGCTCCTACGAGCAGTACTTC	.	.	TRBV11-1	TRBJ2-7
CASSETPEPNEQYF	TGTGCCAGCAGTGAAACCCCCGAACCGAACGAGCAGTACTTC	medium-sized	.	TRBV6-1	TRBJ2-7
CASSFCQPQHF	TGTGCCAGCAGCTTTTGTCAGCCCCAGCATTTT	once	.	TRBV12-1	TRBJ1-5
CASSREKGSLQETQYF	TGTGCCAGCAGCCGGGAGAAAGGGTCATTACAAGAGACCCAGTACTTC	.	.	TRBV14	TRBJ2-5
CASSEGMVTGELFF	TGTGCCAGCAGTGAAGGGATGGTCACCGGGGAGCTGTTTTTT	.	.	TRBV6-1	TRBJ2-2
CASSLDPSGGPLGYTF	TGTGCCAGCAGCTTAGACCCCTCGGGGGGTCCACTCGGCTACACCTTC	.	.	TRBV11-2	TRBJ1-2
CTRKLRLGAGCTGELFF	TGCACCAGAAAACTTAGACTGGGGGCGGGATGCACCGGGGAGCTGTTTTTT	.	.	TRBV1	TRBJ2-2
CASSWAGGTGPETQYF	TGTGCCAGCAGCTGGGCGGGGGGGACAGGCCCAGAGACCCAGTACTTC	.	.	TRBV5-6	TRBJ2-5
CASSEIGRASYNEQFF	TGTGCCAGCAGTGAAATTGGCAGGGCCTCATACAATGAGCAGTTCTTC	.	.	TRBV6-4	TRBJ2-1
CASSKPITIRTEAFF	TGTGCCAGCAGTAAACCGATCACAATTCGCACTGAAGCTTTCTTT	once	.	TRBV21-1	TRBJ1-1
CASSERRGSGNTIYF	TGTGCCAGCAGTGAAAGGCGGGGCTCAGGAAACACCATATATTTT	once	.	TRBV6-1	TRBJ1-3
CASSSPQLGGTEAFF	TGTGCCAGCAGCTCACCCCAGCTGGGGGGCACTGAAGCTTTCTTT	.	.	TRBV5-4	TRBJ1-1
CASSIMGGGRNEQFF	TGTGCCAGTAGTATAATGGGCGGGGGGAGGAATGAGCAGTTCTTC	.	TRBD2	TRBV19	TRBJ2-1
CASSYQTSGGYEQYF	TGTGCCAGCTCTTACCAGACTAGCGGGGGCTACGAGCAGTACTTC	.	TRBD2	TRBV18	TRBJ2-7
CASSLRGGYTF	TGTGCCAGCAGCTTAAGGGGTGGCTACACCTTC	.	.	TRBV7-9	TRBJ1-2
CARRWTGGSNTIYF	TGTGCCAGAAGGTGGACAGGGGGCAGTAACACCATATATTTT	.	TRBD1	TRBV5-3	TRBJ1-3
CASSPTQGKHAEAFF	TGTGCCAGCAGCCCCACACAGGGCAAGCATGCTGAAGCTTTCTTT	.	.	TRBV11-2	TRBJ1-1
CASSLAPPAGGTDTQYF	TGCGCCAGCAGCTTGGCCCCACCAGCGGGAGGGACAGATACGCAGTATTTT	once	TRBD2	TRBV5-1	TRBJ2-3
CASSLGQTNTEAFF	TGTGCCAGCAGCTTAGGACAGACCAACACTGAAGCTTTCTTT	.	.	TRBV7-6	TRBJ1-1
CASSYGFPDTQYF	TGTGCCAGCAGTTACGGCTTCCCAGATACGCAGTATTTT	.	.	TRBV6-6	TRBJ2-3
CASSRRGRDEQYF	TGTGCCAGCAGCAGACGGGGGCGTGACGAGCAGTACTTC	.	.	TRBV27	TRBJ2-7
CASSLMPLGNTEAFF	TGTGCCAGCAGCTTAATGCCCTTAGGGAACACTGAAGCTTTCTTT	.	.	TRBV7-3	TRBJ1-1
CASRVLAGGQPEQYF	TGTGCCAGCAGGGTACTAGCGGGAGGGCAACCCGAGCAGTACTTC	once	TRBD2	TRBV7-2	TRBJ2-7
CASSRMGGRYNEQFF	TGTGCCAGCAGCCGGATGGGGGGTAGGTACAATGAGCAGTTCTTC	.	.	TRBV5-4	TRBJ2-1
CASSGLVAGGNEQFF	TGTGCCAGCAGCGGGCTGGTAGCAGGGGGCAATGAGCAGTTCTTC	.	TRBD1	TRBV2	TRBJ2-1
CASSQVSGTGFTGELFF	TGCGCCAGCAGCCAAGTCTCCGGGACAGGGTTCACCGGGGAGCTGTTTTTT	.	TRBD1	TRBV4-1	TRBJ2-2
CASSRQGATEAFF	TGTGCCAGTAGTAGACAGGGAGCCACTGAAGCTTTCTTT	.	TRBD1	TRBV19	TRBJ1-1
CAISESVRGPSGNTIYF	TGTGCCATCAGTGAGTCGGTCAGGGGCCCCTCTGGAAACACCATATATTTT	large	.	TRBV10-3	TRBJ1-3
CASSLAGTGGGEQYF	TGTGCCAGCAGTTTAGCCGGGACAGGGGGCGGCGAGCAGTACTTC	.	TRBD1	TRBV28	TRBJ2-7
CASKSGAAIGKLFF	TGTGCCAGCAAGAGTGGGGCAGCGATCGGAAAACTGTTTTTT	.	.	TRBV2	TRBJ1-4
CAWSVRGSSILIDTQYF	TGTGCCTGGAGTGTAAGGGGGAGTTCTATATTGATTGATACGCAGTATTTT	.	.	TRBV30	TRBJ2-3